These 13 T cell receptor beta chains share one sample of origin, sequenced in a study of control samples from healthy donors and cancer patients. Assay: immunoSEQ multiplex PCR; the TCRdb copy retains only in-frame clones and omits some. The data contain around 130,000 clones, approximately 90% of them singletons. Input material: blood. Every receptor here comes from a man between 25 and 39 years old in good health.

The V gene is TRBV15, the J gene TRBJ2-7, with TRBD2 identical over 10 bases. Per the germline V gene, CDR1 is LNHNV and CDR2 is YYDKDF (reference sequence). CDR3 length equals 16 residues. V lost 6 bases and J lost 3; bases outside the gene matches: 11. The DNA for the CDR3 is TGTGCCACCAGGAGTGGCTCTAGCGGGGGCCTCTACGAGCAGTACGTC. Amino acid sequence: CATRSGSSGGLYEQYV.

The chain uses TRBV10-3 and TRBJ2-1, with 9 nucleotides matching TRBD1. This CDR3 contains 16 residues. Per germline, CDR1 ENHRY and CDR2 SYGVKD. The trim removed 6 bases at V and 0 bases at J, leaving 6 bases unmatched. DNA for the CDR3: TGTGCCATCAGGGGACAGGGCGGAAGCTCCTACAATGAGCAGTTCTTC. It translates to CAIRGQGGSSYNEQFF.

This chain links TRBV11-2 with TRBJ2-2; D remains unclear. V was shortened by 5 bases and J by 0 bases, with 19 bases between the two germline ends. The CDR3 runs to 18 residues. The V gene's germline CDR1 is SGHAT and CDR2 FQNNGV. The DNA of the CDR3 is TGTGCCAGCAGCCGAACCTTGATACTCGAATCGAACACCGGGGAGCTGTTTTTT. Translated: CASSRTLILESNTGELFF.

The gene calls are TRBV11-2 and TRBJ1-5, with TRBD1 identical over 7 bases. The length of the CDR3 is 19 residues. Germline CDR1 reads SGHAT; CDR2 reads FQNNGV. V lost 4 bases to trimming and J lost 0 bases; unmatched junction nucleotides: 15. CDR3 loop: CASSYTGVRYHYSNQPQHF. The CDR3 bases are TGTGCCAGCAGCTATACAGGGGTCCGCTATCATTATAGCAATCAGCCCCAGCATTTT.

J is TRBJ2-7 and V is TRBV5-1; TRBD2 is a possible D gene (6 bases). Trimming left V 0 bases short and J 1 base short, with 11 bases between. Germline V gives CDR1 SGHRS, CDR2 YFSETQ. The CDR3 runs to 15 residues. In DNA, the CDR3 is TGCGCCAGCAGCTTGGATTCTAGCGTTTCCTACGAGCAGTACGTC. It encodes CASSLDSSVSYEQYV.

A few counts support this clone. A much larger clonotype is one base distant, so this may be a read error. This CDR3 is also generated by other DNA sequences in the sample. The chain links TRBV6-5 to TRBJ1-6; D gene unclear. Germline CDR1 is MNHEY and CDR2 is SVGAGI. The germline V and J ends were trimmed by 1 base and 8 bases, with 6 bases remaining between them. The CDR3 covers 13 residues. In DNA form, the CDR3 reads TGTGCCAGCAGTTACTTGGGCGATTCACCCCTCCACTTT. Its translation: CASSYLGDSPLHF.

The rearrangement joins TRBV7-2 to TRBJ2-7; 12 positions match TRBD1. The CDR3 runs to 13 residues. V lost 4 bases and J lost 6; bases outside the gene matches: 1. The germline CDR1 and CDR2 sequences are SGHTA and FQGNSA. The CDR3 region has the DNA TGTGCCAGCAGCTGGGACAGGGGGCGCGAGCAGTACTTC. It translates to CASSWDRGREQYF.

Here the CDR3 DNA reads TGTGCCAGCAGCTTCACAGGGACCACTGAAGCTTTCTTT. Its translation is CASSFTGTTEAFF. The chain links TRBV11-2 to TRBJ1-1; D might be TRBD1 (6 bases). There are 13 residues in the CDR3. The germline V gene has CDR1 SGHAT and CDR2 FQNNGV. Trimming shortened V by 3 bases and J by 4 bases, and 9 bases separated the two germline ends.

The chain combines TRBV12-5 with TRBJ2-1; 7 bases are shared with TRBD1. The CDR3 spans 13 residues. V lost 3 bases to trimming and J lost 8 bases; unmatched junction nucleotides: 4. The germline V gene encodes CDR1 LGHNT and CDR2 FRNRAP. CDR3 bases: TGTGCTAGTGGTTTACTACAGGGGTATGAGCAGTTCTTC. Protein: CASGLLQGYEQFF.

The chain carries TRBV5-1 and TRBJ1-1; 8 bases agree with TRBD1. The CDR3 is 14 residues long. Germline trimming cut 5 bases from V and 1 base from J; bases unmatched to any gene: 4. Germline V gene lookup returns CDR1 SGHRS and CDR2 YFSETQ. CDR3 DNA sequence: TGCGCCAGCAGTCCCGGACAGGGGAACACTGAAGCTTTCTTT. It is translated as CASSPGQGNTEAFF. The full variable domain, completed using reference TRBV5-1 and TRBJ1-1, is KAGVTQTPRYLIKTRGQQVTLSCSPISGHRSVSWYQQTPGQGLQFLFEYFSETQRNKGNFPGRFSGRQFSNSRSEMNVSTLELGDSALYLCASSPGQGNTEAFFGQGTRLTVV.

The J gene is TRBJ2-5, the V gene TRBV7-8; 11 nucleotides agree with TRBD1. The CDR3 length is 15 residues. From germline, CDR1 is SGHVS and CDR2 FQNEAQ. V trimming: 5 bases; J trimming: 5 bases; junction bases outside the gene matches: 7. For the CDR3, the DNA is TGTGCCAGCAGCCGGACAGGGGGCGCCGAGGAGACCCAGTACTTC. Translation: CASSRTGGAEETQYF.

In its sample, this clone was seen a few times. The chain employs TRBV19 and TRBJ1-5, with a weak D call TRBD1 (6 bases). CDR3 size: 15 residues. CDR1 is LNHDA, CDR2 SQIVND, per germline (reference sequence). Trimming took 5 bases from V and 6 from J, leaving 17 bases between them. The CDR3 region is CASSLVQGRGQPQHF. CDR3 bases: TGTGCCAGTAGTCTGGTACAGGGAAGGGGTCAGCCCCAGCATTTT.

This chain connects TRBV11-3 to TRBJ1-4, with D hard to call. The V end lost 3 bases, the J end lost 4 bases, and 6 bases lay between the germline ends. The CDR3 extends over 13 amino acids. CDR1 and CDR2 from the germline V gene are SGHNT and YENEEA. CDR3 sequence reads: CASSLQVNEKLFF. CDR3 coding DNA: TGTGCCAGCAGCTTGCAGGTTAATGAAAAACTGTTTTTT.